Listed here are 18 T cell receptor beta chains from one sample, sequenced in a study of shared clonotypes between healthy human individuals. The protocol was immunoSEQ multiplex PCR, while the TCRdb copy is restricted to in-frame clones and leaves out a portion. The profile shows millions of clones, approximately 93% of them singletons. The sequenced sample was naive CD4+ T cells from PBMCs. Subset: CD45RA+ positively selected. Receptors were obtained from a man between 18 and 35 years old in good health. Some clones in this sample may be carry-over from other donors' samples.

This chain connects TRBV2 to TRBJ1-1; 10 bases align to TRBD1. There are 14 residues in the CDR3. The germline CDR1 and CDR2 sequences are SNHLY and FYNNEI. J was trimmed by 3 bases and V by 6 bases; bases with no gene match: 4. The CDR3 region has the DNA TGTGCCAGCAGCCGACAGGGGGCGGACACTGAAGCTTTCTTT. Its protein is CASSRQGADTEAFF.

In DNA form, the CDR3 reads TGTGCCAGCAGTGAGTACACGGTAGGCACAGATACGCAGTATTTT. Its protein product is CASSEYTVGTDTQYF. The V gene is TRBV6-1, the J gene TRBJ2-3; D not certain. CDR1 and CDR2 from the germline V gene are MNHNS and SASEGT. Trimming took off 3 bases at V and 1 base at J, with 11 bases between the two ends. The CDR3 spans 15 residues.

This sequence joins TRBV28 and TRBJ1-1; a possible D gene is TRBD1 (5 bases). V was trimmed by 7 bases and J by 2 bases, leaving 11 bases between them. Germline V gene lookup returns CDR1 MDHEN and CDR2 SYDVKM. This CDR3 contains 13 residues. The CDR3 loop is CASTSDINTEAFF. CDR3 bases: TGTGCCAGCACCTCGGACATCAACACTGAAGCTTTCTTT.

V gene TRBV10-2 combines with J gene TRBJ2-3; TRBD2 might be the D (5 bases). Germline V CDR1 and CDR2: WSHSY, SAAADI. Trimming stripped 2 bases from V and 2 bases from J, with 11 bases between. The CDR3 has 15 amino acids. The DNA for the CDR3 is TGCGCCAGCAGTGAGGGTGGTCTAGCCACAGATACGCAGTATTTT. It encodes CASSEGGLATDTQYF.

The chain joins TRBV18 to TRBJ2-7; D may be TRBD2 (6 bases). Per germline, CDR1 KGHSH and CDR2 LQKENI. Deletions cut 3 bases from V and 0 bases from J, with 15 bases between. The CDR3 is made up of 16 amino acids. The CDR3 loop is CASSPPGTFNSYEQYF. CDR3 DNA: TGTGCCAGCTCACCCCCCGGGACTTTTAACTCCTACGAGCAGTACTTC.

V gene TRBV18 combines with J gene TRBJ1-5; TRBD1 might be the D (5 bases). Trimming pared 3 bases from V and 6 bases from J, leaving 18 bases between. The germline V gene has CDR1 KGHSH and CDR2 LQKENI. The CDR3 is made up of 16 amino acids. This CDR3 reads CASSPFGAGTAQPQHF. The CDR3 region has the DNA TGTGCCAGCTCACCCTTTGGGGCGGGGACGGCTCAGCCCCAGCATTTT.

This clone was counted once. V usage is TRBV2 and J usage is TRBJ2-7, with D hard to call. The germline V gene has CDR1 SNHLY and CDR2 FYNNEI. Trimming pared 7 bases from V and 3 bases from J, leaving 16 bases between. This CDR3 is built from 14 residues. The CDR3 nucleotides read TGTGCCAGCACCCTAGAGAACTGGAACTACGAGCAGTACTTC. It is translated as CASTLENWNYEQYF.

Notes on this clone: The same CDR3 also results from other DNA sequences found in this sample. The V call is TRBV2, the J call TRBJ2-7; TRBD2 matches 10 bases. Trimming cost V 1 base and J 3 bases; bases outside gene matches: 3. Germline lookup yields CDR1 SNHLY and CDR2 FYNNEI. The CDR3 covers 15 residues. CDR3 protein: CASSEVLAGVYEQYF. DNA for the CDR3: TGTGCCAGCAGTGAAGTGCTAGCGGGAGTCTACGAGCAGTACTTC.

This chain joins TRBV11-2 and TRBJ2-3; D remains unclear. The germline CDR1 and CDR2 sequences are SGHAT and FQNNGV. This CDR3 comprises 13 residues. The ends were cut back, 4 bases at V and 0 bases at J, with 5 bases in the middle. The CDR3 DNA reads TGTGCCAGCAGCTCATACAGCACAGATACGCAGTATTTT. Protein product: CASSSYSTDTQYF.

Comments on this clone: In the same sample, other DNA sequences code for this CDR3. The chain is built from TRBV19 and TRBJ1-2; 7 bases map to TRBD1. Per germline, CDR1 LNHDA and CDR2 SQIVND (reference sequence). The V segment lost 3 bases and the J segment 3 bases; nucleotides outside the gene matches: 1. This CDR3 is built from 13 residues. The chain's CDR3 is CASSIGQDYGYTF. CDR3 coding DNA: TGTGCCAGTAGTATCGGACAGGACTATGGCTACACCTTC.

As for this clone: Other DNA sequences from this sample encode an identical CDR3 as well. CDR3 amino acids: CASSPGTGGFHEQYF. The CDR3 bases are TGCGCCAGCAGCCCCGGAACAGGAGGGTTCCACGAGCAGTACTTC. The chain is built from TRBV5-1 and TRBJ2-7; maybe TRBD2 (6 bases). Trimming took off 4 bases at V and 5 bases at J, with 19 bases between the two ends. Looked up from germline, CDR1 is SGHRS and CDR2 is YFSETQ. The CDR3 runs to 15 residues.

V gene TRBV5-6 combines with J gene TRBJ1-4, with TRBD1 matching 7 bases. CDR1 is SGHDT, CDR2 YYEEEE, per germline. This CDR3 region has 15 residues. V trimming: 5 bases; J trimming: 0 bases; junction bases outside the gene matches: 4. The DNA of the CDR3 is TGTGCCAGCAGGCCCACAGGGGCAACTAATGAAAAACTGTTTTTT. Protein product: CASRPTGATNEKLFF. The complete variable domain, with remaining parts taken from reference TRBV5-6 and TRBJ1-4, reads DAGVTQSPTHLIKTRGQQVTLRCSPKSGHDTVSWYQQALGQGPQFIFQYYEEEERQRGNFPDRFSGHQFPNYSSELNVNALLLGDSALYLCASRPTGATNEKLFFGSGTQLSVL.

The chain employs TRBV18 and TRBJ2-7; the match to TRBD2 covers 15 bases. The CDR3 is 18 amino acids. V was clipped by 6 bases and J by 0 bases; unmatched bases: 9. Germline assignment: CDR1 KGHSH and CDR2 LQKENI. Here the CDR3 reads CASSRGGLAGGSSYEQYF. The CDR3 DNA is TGTGCCAGCTCTCGAGGGGGACTAGCGGGAGGTAGCTCCTACGAGCAGTACTTC. Filled out from reference TRBV18 and TRBJ2-7, the complete variable domain reads NAGVMQNPRHLVRRRGQEARLRCSPMKGHSHVYWYRQLPEEGLKFMVYLQKENIIDESGMPKERFSAEFPKEGPSILRIQQVVRGDSAAYFCASSRGGLAGGSSYEQYFGPGTRLTVT.

The chain is built from TRBV7-3 and TRBJ2-2, with no clear D. This CDR3 is 13 amino acids long. V was pared by 5 bases and J by 7 bases, with 11 bases between. Germline V gene data show CDR1 as SGHTA and CDR2 as FQGTGA. CDR3 in amino acids: CASSPTLDGELFF. In DNA form, the CDR3 reads TGTGCCAGCAGCCCCACTTTGGACGGGGAGCTGTTTTTT. Drawing the rest from reference TRBV7-3 and TRBJ2-2, the complete variable domain is GAGVSQTPSNKVTEKGKYVELRCDPISGHTALYWYRQSLGQGPEFLIYFQGTGAADDSGLPNDRFFAVRPEGSVSTLKIQRTERGDSAVYLCASSPTLDGELFFGEGSRLTVL.

The V and J genes are TRBV28 and TRBJ2-6, with a possible D match to TRBD2 (7 bases). Trimming cost V 8 bases and J 0 bases, with 17 bases left between them. The germline V gene has CDR1 MDHEN and CDR2 SYDVKM. The length of the CDR3 is 17 residues. This CDR3 is CASEAGRGSSGANVLTF. As DNA, the CDR3 is TGTGCCAGCGAAGCTGGGAGGGGGAGCTCTGGGGCCAACGTCCTGACTTTC.

The chain uses TRBV6-1 and TRBJ2-4; either TRBD1 or TRBD2 may supply D (6 bases each). Germline CDR1 and CDR2: MNHNS and SASEGT. With 4 bases removed from V and 5 bases from J, the gap between germline ends came to 15 bases. This CDR3 spans 15 amino acids. Here the CDR3 reads CASSGRRGYENIQYF. CDR3 DNA sequence: TGTGCCAGCAGTGGCAGGAGGGGGTATGAAAACATTCAGTACTTC.

The chain combines TRBV28 with TRBJ1-2; D perhaps matches TRBD1 (6 bases). Germline V gives CDR1 MDHEN, CDR2 SYDVKM. The CDR3 covers 14 residues. Trimming stripped 5 bases from V and 6 bases from J, with 16 bases between. The CDR3 DNA sequence: TGTGCCAGCAGTCCCCCCCGGGACACTAATGGCTACACCTTC. Protein: CASSPPRDTNGYTF.

This rearrangement joins TRBV18 to TRBJ2-1; 11 nucleotides line up with TRBD2. CDR1 and CDR2 (germline): KGHSH, LQKENI. The CDR3 loop spans 16 amino acids. V trimming: 6 bases; J trimming: 7 bases; junction bases outside the gene matches: 11. The CDR3 region has the DNA TGTGCCAGCTCCCTCAAACTAGCGGGAGAAATGAATGAGCAGTTCTTC. Residues: CASSLKLAGEMNEQFF. Combining the CDR3 with reference TRBV18 and TRBJ2-1 gives the whole variable domain NAGVMQNPRHLVRRRGQEARLRCSPMKGHSHVYWYRQLPEEGLKFMVYLQKENIIDESGMPKERFSAEFPKEGPSILRIQQVVRGDSAAYFCASSLKLAGEMNEQFFGPGTRLTVL.